The 29 T cell receptor beta chains reported below all come from one sample, sequenced in a study of T-cell reconstitution after alpha-beta-depleted transplantation in children. Unique molecular identifiers tagged the TCRbeta library. TCRdb re-called the PCR reads through MiXCR, storing one row per CDR3 protein. The table includes 100,000 to 120,000 distinct CDR3 sequences, about 6% detected once. This material consisted of PBMCs, mostly from graft donor cells, taken 360 days after TCRalphabeta/CD19-depleted stem cell transplant. These receptors were obtained from a male patient aged 2 to 10 who had a stem cell transplant for acute lymphoblastic leukemia, so the T cells may come from the graft donor.

The chain combines TRBV5-6 with TRBJ2-5; no clear D. The CDR3 is made up of 14 amino acids. Trimming removed 6 bases from V and 0 bases from J, with 12 bases in between. Germline loops: CDR1 SGHDT, CDR2 YYEEEE. The CDR3 DNA follows: TGTGCCAGCACCCTGTCATTGTACCAAGAGACCCAGTACTTC. Its translation is CASTLSLYQETQYF.

Ten or more counts support this clonotype. The V call is TRBV29-1, the J call TRBJ2-2; the D gene is possibly TRBD1 (6 bases). Germline V gene sequence: CDR1 SQVTM, CDR2 ANQGSEA. Between the trimmed V and J ends, which lost 0 bases and 6 bases, there was a span of 8 bases. The CDR3 is 13 residues long. This CDR3 reads CSVEDHRAGELFF. CDR3 sequence (DNA): TGCAGCGTTGAAGACCACAGGGCCGGGGAGCTGTTTTTT.

This clonotype has a count of ten or more. This chain uses TRBV5-1 with TRBJ1-2, with a weak D call TRBD1 (5 bases). The V gene lost 0 bases and the J gene lost 1 base, with 16 bases spanning the gap. The germline CDR1 and CDR2 sequences are SGHRS and YFSETQ. The CDR3 has 17 amino acids. The DNA of the CDR3 is TGCGCCAGCAGCTTGGCCGTCCAGGCCAGGGTTAACTATGGCTACACCTTC. Its translation: CASSLAVQARVNYGYTF.

This clonotype was seen many times. The chain is built from TRBV29-1 and TRBJ2-2, with 7 bases that match TRBD1. CDR3 length: 12 residues. The ends lost 5 bases at V and 5 bases at J; junction bases unmatched: 2. Per germline, CDR1 SQVTM and CDR2 ANQGSEA. Here the CDR3 DNA reads TGCAGCGTTCCACAGGGGACCGGGGAGCTGTTTTTT. This encodes CSVPQGTGELFF.

This clonotype appeared a few times. The chain employs TRBV14 and TRBJ2-7; 14 bases align to TRBD2. J gave up 8 bases and V 4 bases, and 10 bases lay outside the gene matches. CDR1 is SGHDN, CDR2 FVKESK, per germline. The CDR3 loop spans 16 amino acids. The DNA of the CDR3 is TGTGCCAGCAGCCGAAACGCTGGGACTAGCGGGAGCCAGCAGTACTTC. This translates into CASSRNAGTSGSQQYF.

This clonotype has more than one count but fewer than ten. The CDR3 nucleotides read TGTGCCAGCGGGGGCGGGGTCGGCTATGGCTACACCTTC. This sequence encodes CASGGGVGYGYTF. The V gene is TRBV6-6, the J gene TRBJ1-2, with D perhaps matching TRBD1 (6 bases). This CDR3 region has 13 residues. Per germline, CDR1 MNHNY and CDR2 SVGAGI (reference sequence). With 8 bases removed from V and 4 bases from J, the gap between germline ends came to 14 bases.

The V call is TRBV27, the J call TRBJ2-6; unclear D gene. Trimming removed 2 bases at V and 0 bases at J, with 8 bases between. Germline lookup yields CDR1 MNHEY and CDR2 SMNVEV (reference sequence). This CDR3 region has 16 residues. The CDR3 region is CASSLGSFSGANVLTF. In nucleotides, the CDR3 is TGTGCCAGCAGTTTAGGGTCATTCTCTGGGGCCAACGTCCTGACTTTC. The entire variable domain, with the rest obtained from reference TRBV27 and TRBJ2-6, is as follows: EAQVTQNPRYLITVTGKKLTVTCSQNMNHEYMSWYRQDPGLGLRQIYYSMNVEVTDKGDVPEGYKVSRKEKRNFPLILESPSPNQTSLYFCASSLGSFSGANVLTFGAGSRLTVL.

This CDR3 reads CASSYSSTGPNSPLHF. CDR3 DNA sequence: TGTGCCAGCAGTTACTCGAGTACAGGGCCGAATTCACCCCTCCACTTT. J is TRBJ1-6 and V is TRBV6-5; maybe TRBD1 (6 bases). Germline V gene lookup returns CDR1 MNHEY and CDR2 SVGAGI. The germline V and J ends were trimmed by 0 bases and 7 bases, with 13 bases remaining between them. This CDR3 contains 16 residues.

A remark on this clonotype: The junction shows a germline mismatch at one end, possibly a read error. The rearrangement joins TRBV7-7 to TRBJ2-1; D not certain. Germline V gene lookup returns CDR1 SSHAT and CDR2 FNYEAQ (reference sequence). The CDR3 consists of 13 residues. CDR3 in amino acids: CASSFRAHNEQFF. CDR3 bases: TGTGCTAGCAGCTTTCGGGCCCACAATGAGCAGTTCTTC.

This clonotype appeared a few times. The chain combines TRBV19 with TRBJ2-6; D unclear. CDR3 length: 17 amino acids. The germline V and J ends were trimmed by 9 bases and 1 base, with 19 bases remaining between them. Germline V CDR1 and CDR2: LNHDA, SQIVND (reference sequence). The CDR3 reads CASGPGGLNSGANVLTF. CDR3 bases: TGTGCCAGCGGTCCGGGCGGCCTTAATTCTGGGGCCAACGTCCTGACTTTC.

The gene calls are TRBV15 and TRBJ2-5; possibly TRBD1 for D (5 bases). From germline, CDR1 is LNHNV and CDR2 YYDKDF (reference sequence). This CDR3 is 16 amino acids long. V was trimmed by 5 bases and J by 4 bases, leaving 20 bases between them. For the CDR3, the DNA is TGTGCCACCAGCTCTCGGACAAGCGTCACAGGAGAGACCCAGTACTTC. Protein: CATSSRTSVTGETQYF.

In this sample, this clonotype turned up many times. The chain couples TRBV6-5 to TRBJ2-3; perhaps D is TRBD1 or TRBD2 (5 bases each). The CDR3 is made up of 17 amino acids. Trimming took 5 bases from V and 4 from J, leaving 22 bases between them. Germline V gene sequence: CDR1 MNHEY, CDR2 SVGAGI. The DNA for the CDR3 is TGTGCCAGCAGTACCCGCCCGGGAAATAAAGGGGCAGATACGCAGTATTTT. It encodes CASSTRPGNKGADTQYF.

This clonotype has at least ten counts. The chain recombines TRBV10-3 with TRBJ2-7, with a tentative D call TRBD2 (6 bases). The V end lost 2 bases, the J end lost 4 bases, and 12 bases lay between the germline ends. The CDR3 extends over 14 amino acids. Germline CDR1 ENHRY, CDR2 SYGVKD. This CDR3 is CAISEGIGGYEQYF. CDR3 nucleotides: TGTGCCATCAGTGAGGGTATCGGGGGATACGAGCAGTACTTC.

This clonotype has a count of ten or more. The genes are TRBV9 and TRBJ2-6; possible D gene TRBD1, 5 bases. CDR1 is SGDLS, CDR2 YYNGEE, per germline. The V gene lost 0 bases and the J gene lost 0 bases, with 16 bases spanning the gap. The CDR3 is 19 amino acids. The CDR3: CASSVARTSTSSGANVLTF. CDR3 in DNA: TGTGCCAGCAGCGTAGCCAGGACATCTACAAGCTCTGGGGCCAACGTCCTGACTTTC.

In this sample, this clonotype turned up many times. The CDR3 sequence: CAVSLAYNEQFF. The CDR3 nucleotides read TGTGCCGTATCCCTGGCCTACAATGAGCAGTTCTTC. The chain recombines TRBV6-1 with TRBJ2-1, with no clear D. V lost 11 bases, J lost 2 bases, and 10 bases lay in between. Looked up from germline, CDR1 is MNHNS and CDR2 is SASEGT. The CDR3 runs to 12 residues.

This clonotype was picked up many times. The chain's CDR3 is CASSEGYGLASYEQYF. The CDR3 coding sequence is TGTGCCAGCAGTGAAGGGTATGGGCTAGCCAGCTACGAGCAGTACTTC. This rearrangement joins TRBV2 to TRBJ2-7; D may be TRBD2 (5 bases). V was pared by 1 base and J by 3 bases, with 16 bases between. Germline values: CDR1 SNHLY, CDR2 FYNNEI. The CDR3 is made up of 16 amino acids.

With respect to this clonotype: Because the CDR3 is missing its conserved closing phenylalanine or tryptophan, this is likely a read error. The V gene is TRBV4-2, the J gene TRBJ1-6; tentative D call: TRBD1 (5 bases). This CDR3 has 15 amino acids. Trimming took 0 bases from V and 7 from J, leaving 10 bases between them. Germline V gives CDR1 LGHNA, CDR2 YNFKEQ. Here the CDR3 DNA reads TGTGCCAGCAGCCAAGATACAGGACCGAATTCACCCCTCCACTTA. Translated: CASSQDTGPNSPLHL.

This clonotype was recorded many times. The V and J genes are TRBV28 and TRBJ2-5, with 7 bases aligning to TRBD1. Per germline, CDR1 MDHEN and CDR2 SYDVKM. The CDR3 spans 15 residues. Trimming removed 7 bases from V and 0 bases from J; junction bases left unmatched: 8. DNA of the CDR3: TGTGCCAGCACCGGACAGGAACATCACCAAGAGACCCAGTACTTC. This gives the protein CASTGQEHHQETQYF.

CDR3 protein: CTICGPRLAETSTDTQYF. The CDR3 DNA is TGTACCATCTGCGGGCCCCGACTAGCGGAGACTAGCACAGATACGCAGTATTTT. The chain joins TRBV3-1 to TRBJ2-3; 9 positions match TRBD2. The length of the CDR3 is 18 residues. Per germline, CDR1 LGHDT and CDR2 YNNKEL (reference sequence).

This clonotype came up a few times. The chain uses TRBV9 and TRBJ2-1; D ambiguous. Germline V gene lookup returns CDR1 SGDLS and CDR2 YYNGEE. Trimming cost V 2 bases and J 5 bases, with 11 bases left between them. This CDR3 has 14 amino acids. The CDR3 loop is CASSVDGANNEQFF. The CDR3 coding sequence is TGTGCCAGCAGCGTGGACGGCGCGAACAATGAGCAGTTCTTC.

This rearrangement joins TRBV13 to TRBJ2-6; D not resolved. CDR3 length: 17 residues. Trimming pared 1 base from V and 0 bases from J, leaving 10 bases between. Germline V gives CDR1 PRHDT, CDR2 FYEKMQ (reference sequence). The DNA of the CDR3 is TGTGCCAGCAGCTTAGTTTACAGACCCTCTGGGGCCAACGTCCTGACTTTC. This translates into CASSLVYRPSGANVLTF.

The CDR3 here is CASSVDQRTPTGELFF. The CDR3 DNA reads as TGTGCCAGCAGCGTAGACCAGCGGACTCCCACCGGGGAGCTGTTTTTT. The chain joins TRBV9 to TRBJ2-2, with TRBD2 as a possible D gene (5 bases). Germline CDR1 is SGDLS and CDR2 is YYNGEE. This CDR3 has 16 amino acids. The germline V and J ends were trimmed by 0 bases and 4 bases, with 13 bases remaining between them. Together with reference TRBV9 and TRBJ2-2, the CDR3 gives the full variable domain: DSGVTQTPKHLITATGQRVTLRCSPRSGDLSVYWYQQSLDQGLQFLIQYYNGEERAKGNILERFSAQQFPDLHSELNLSSLELGDSALYFCASSVDQRTPTGELFFGEGSRLTVL.

This clonotype was recorded many times. The CDR3 region has the DNA TGCGCCAGCAGTGAGGCTCTGGGACGGGGCACAGATACGCAGTATTTT. Amino acids: CASSEALGRGTDTQYF. J is TRBJ2-3 and V is TRBV10-1; D is tentatively TRBD1 or TRBD2 (5 bases each). The CDR3 runs to 16 residues. Trimming stripped 2 bases from V and 1 base from J, with 13 bases between. Per the germline V gene, CDR1 is WNHNN and CDR2 is SYGVQD (reference sequence).

This clonotype was detected a few times. The CDR3 nucleotides are TGTGCCAGCAGCCAATTACTAGCGGGAGCTTACGAGCAGTACTTC. It codes for CASSQLLAGAYEQYF. The chain joins TRBV4-2 to TRBJ2-7; 11 nucleotides agree with TRBD2. In germline, CDR1 is LGHNA, CDR2 YNFKEQ. Unmatched junction bases numbered 4, after V lost 2 bases and J lost 4 bases. This CDR3 is 15 amino acids long.

This clonotype was observed a few times. The chain links TRBV6-2 or TRBV6-3 to TRBJ2-7; a weak D match, TRBD2 (6 bases). V lost 0 bases to trimming and J lost 3 bases, with 12 bases between them. The CDR3 sequence is 15 residues long. CDR1 is MNHEY and CDR2 is SVGEGT in the germline V gene. The CDR3 region is CASSYSRGARYEQYF. CDR3 sequence (DNA): TGTGCCAGCAGTTACTCGCGGGGCGCGCGCTACGAGCAGTACTTC.

In its sample, this clonotype was seen many times. The chain uses TRBV7-2 and TRBJ2-7, with a possible D match to TRBD1 (5 bases). This CDR3 has 15 residues. Trimming stripped 2 bases from V and 2 bases from J, with 13 bases between. Germline V gene data show CDR1 as SGHTA and CDR2 as FQGNSA. The CDR3 here is CASSLSFQGAYEQYF. CDR3 DNA sequence: TGTGCCAGCAGCTTAAGTTTTCAGGGCGCCTACGAGCAGTACTTC.

This chain joins TRBV12-3 or TRBV12-4 and TRBJ1-5; D is unclear. This CDR3 has 13 residues. The V end lost 6 bases, the J end lost 5 bases, and 11 bases lay between the germline ends. The chain's CDR3 is CASSGQNDQPQHF. In DNA, the CDR3 is TGTGCCAGCAGCGGTCAGAATGATCAGCCCCAGCATTTT.

This clonotype was seen ten or more times. The rearrangement links TRBV6-1 to TRBJ2-2, with 10 positions matching TRBD1. Germline CDR1 is MNHNS and CDR2 is SASEGT. This CDR3 is built from 15 residues. V shed 5 bases and J 6 bases; nucleotides not matched to a gene: 6. CDR3 residues: CASSLGTGEAGELFF. CDR3 bases: TGTGCCAGCAGTCTGGGGACAGGGGAAGCCGGGGAGCTGTTTTTT.

As concerns this clonotype: This may stem from a read error, because a much larger clone lies one nucleotide away. This rearrangement joins TRBV4-3 to TRBJ2-7; D gene uncertain. Germline V gene sequence: CDR1 LGHNA, CDR2 YSLEER. The CDR3 sequence is 14 residues long. DNA for the CDR3: TGCGCCAGCAGCCAAGAATCTCTCTCCCACGAGCAGTACTTC. It yields the protein CASSQESLSHEQYF.